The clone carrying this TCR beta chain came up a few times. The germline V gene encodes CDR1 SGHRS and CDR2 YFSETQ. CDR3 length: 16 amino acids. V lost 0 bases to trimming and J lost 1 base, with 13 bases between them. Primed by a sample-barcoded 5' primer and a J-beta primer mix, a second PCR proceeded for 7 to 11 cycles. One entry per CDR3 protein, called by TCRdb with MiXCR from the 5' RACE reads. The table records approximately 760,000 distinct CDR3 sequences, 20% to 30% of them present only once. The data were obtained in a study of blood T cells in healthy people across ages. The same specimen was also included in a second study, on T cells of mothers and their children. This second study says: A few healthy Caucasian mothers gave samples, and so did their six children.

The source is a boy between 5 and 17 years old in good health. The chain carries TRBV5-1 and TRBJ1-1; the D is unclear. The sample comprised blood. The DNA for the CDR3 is TGCGCCAGCAGCTTGGAAGTCAGTACACCGAACACTGAAGCTTTCTTT. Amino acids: CASSLEVSTPNTEAFF.